What follows is one TCR beta chain and its context. Its antigen is currently unknown. The data belong to a study of T cell clusters in autoimmune cytopenias. Turning to the study itself: Per sample, median TRB depth was about 51,000 reads, yielding a median approximately 2,400 distinct clonotypes. General observations from the study: Exclusive TRB clusters were about 2.9-fold more numerous in healthy donors than in active autoimmune hepatitis.

Each sample's input was 250 to 300 ng genomic DNA, 38,000 or so genome equivalents. CDR1 is SGHVS, CDR2 FNYEAQ, per germline. This CDR3 contains 12 residues. One tube held mixed TRB-A and TRB-B primer pools for touch-down PCR. TCRdb re-called the multiplex PCR reads; one entry per CDR3 protein, DNA not given. The sample shows 3,500 to 5,000 distinct CDR3 sequences, and approximately 70% sits with its ten largest clones. The same data also went into a second study, on T cell repertoires in aging, cancer and after chemotherapy.

This TCR derives from a human donor in good health. V is TRBV7-6 and J is TRBJ2-2; TCRdb lists TRBD1, though no DNA is available to test this call. The sample was peripheral blood. CDR3: CASSLARGELFF.